These T cell receptor beta chains were read from a single sample in a study of blood T cell repertoires in COVID-19. The data were produced by immunoSEQ multiplex PCR, yet TCRdb's version contains in-frame clones alone and is incomplete. The data contain about 84,000 clones, 83% of them seen just once; the ten biggest clones take up roughly 40%. Sequences were obtained from peripheral blood. The source of these receptors is a man older than 75 with active or convalescent COVID-19. CDR3s include the opening cysteine and the closing phenylalanine or tryptophan. Fields, in order: CDR3 DNA, CDR3 protein, J gene, V gene, clone size, D gene. The D gene is left open where the match is weak. A row's size may be missing; if present it is once, few, many or a size class.

DNA: TGTGCCATCCGACCCCCGGGACAGGCCTACGAGCAGTACTTC
CDR3: CAIRPPGQAYEQYF
J: TRBJ2-7
V: TRBV10-3
size: -
D: TRBD1

DNA: TGTGCCAGCAGTTACACCGACCGGAGAGGTGAAGCTTTCTTT
CDR3: CASSYTDRRGEAFF
J: TRBJ1-1
V: TRBV6-5
size: -
D: -

DNA: TGTGCCAGCAGCTTGGGGCAGGGGGTTGCGCAGTATTTT
CDR3: CASSLGQGVAQYF
J: TRBJ2-3
V: TRBV5-6
size: -
D: TRBD1

DNA: TGTGCCAGCAGCCCCCAACAGGTATCGAACACTGAAGCTTTCTTT
CDR3: CASSPQQVSNTEAFF
J: TRBJ1-1
V: TRBV7-2
size: -
D: -

DNA: TGTGCCAGCAGCCCCCGGACAGGGTATAGCTCTGGAAACACCATATATTTT
CDR3: CASSPRTGYSSGNTIYF
J: TRBJ1-3
V: TRBV5-6
size: -
D: TRBD1

DNA: TGTGCCAGCAGTTTTGGACGCACAGGGGGTAAGAGGGCTGAAGCTTTCTTT
CDR3: CASSFGRTGGKRAEAFF
J: TRBJ1-1
V: TRBV27
size: -
D: TRBD1

DNA: TGTGCCAGCAGCCAAGCGGTCGGGAGGACCCAGTACTTC
CDR3: CASSQAVGRTQYF
J: TRBJ2-5
V: TRBV3-1/TRBV3-2
size: -
D: -

DNA: TGTGCCAGCAGCTTGGCCGAAGTACACTACGAGCAGTACTTC
CDR3: CASSLAEVHYEQYF
J: TRBJ2-7
V: TRBV5-6
size: once
D: -

DNA: TGTGCCAGCAGTGAAGTCGTGCGGAGAATTTTT
CDR3: CASSEVVRRIF
J: TRBJ1-4
V: TRBV2
size: -
D: -

DNA: TGTGCCACCAGTGAGGACTTACAGGGGGCGGCCTACGAGCAGTACTTC
CDR3: CATSEDLQGAAYEQYF
J: TRBJ2-7
V: TRBV24-1
size: -
D: TRBD1

DNA: TGTGCCAGCAGCTTGGGGTCGACCGGGGGCTACACCTTC
CDR3: CASSLGSTGGYTF
J: TRBJ1-2
V: TRBV5-4
size: -
D: -

DNA: TGTGCCAGCAGCTTGGAAGTGTTTTCGGGTAATTCACCCCTCCACTTT
CDR3: CASSLEVFSGNSPLHF
J: TRBJ1-6
V: TRBV5-6
size: -
D: -

DNA: TGTGCCAGCAGTTTTTTTGGGACAGGGATCCAAGAGACCCAGTACTTC
CDR3: CASSFFGTGIQETQYF
J: TRBJ2-5
V: TRBV28
size: -
D: TRBD1

DNA: TGTGCCAGCAGTTATCGTAGCGGGGGACTGTACAATGAGCAGTTCTTC
CDR3: CASSYRSGGLYNEQFF
J: TRBJ2-1
V: TRBV6-5
size: -
D: TRBD2

DNA: TGCGCCAGCAGCTCACAGGGCTTCGGGCAGTATTTT
CDR3: CASSSQGFGQYF
J: TRBJ2-3
V: TRBV5-1
size: -
D: -

DNA: TGTGCCAGTAGTATAGAACAGGGTCTCACTGAAGCTTTCTTT
CDR3: CASSIEQGLTEAFF
J: TRBJ1-1
V: TRBV19
size: -
D: -

DNA: TGCGCCAGCAGCCCAGCGACAGGGGGCCTTCAGCCCCAGCATTTT
CDR3: CASSPATGGLQPQHF
J: TRBJ1-5
V: TRBV5-1
size: -
D: TRBD1

DNA: TGTGCCTGGAGTGCAAACACCTTAGGGGAGGGCCACGAGCAGTACTTC
CDR3: CAWSANTLGEGHEQYF
J: TRBJ2-7
V: TRBV30
size: -
D: TRBD2

DNA: TGTGCCTGGAGTGTACTACAGGGTTCCGAGCAGTACTTC
CDR3: CAWSVLQGSEQYF
J: TRBJ2-7
V: TRBV30
size: -
D: -

DNA: TGTGCCAGCAGTGAACTGACAGGGGGCGATACGCAGTATTTT
CDR3: CASSELTGGDTQYF
J: TRBJ2-3
V: TRBV2
size: -
D: TRBD1

DNA: TGTGCCAGCTCACCATCAGGGAGGGATTCACCCCTCCACTTT
CDR3: CASSPSGRDSPLHF
J: TRBJ1-6
V: TRBV18
size: -
D: -

DNA: TGCGCCAGCAGCTTTGGACAGGATCGAATAGGCGCTGAAGCTTTCTTT
CDR3: CASSFGQDRIGAEAFF
J: TRBJ1-1
V: TRBV5-1
size: -
D: TRBD1

DNA: TGCGCCAGCAAATATAAGGACAGATCATATAGCAATCAGCCCCAGCATTTT
CDR3: CASKYKDRSYSNQPQHF
J: TRBJ1-5
V: TRBV23-1
size: few
D: -

DNA: TGTGCCAGCAGTCCCGGGACACAAAACTATGGCTACACCTTC
CDR3: CASSPGTQNYGYTF
J: TRBJ1-2
V: TRBV28
size: few
D: -

DNA: TGTGCCAGTAGCAACTCAAGGACTAGCGGAAACACCGGGGAGCTGTTTTTT
CDR3: CASSNSRTSGNTGELFF
J: TRBJ2-2
V: TRBV19
size: -
D: TRBD2

DNA: TGTGCCAGCAGTGAGGGACTAGCCGACAATGAGCAGTTCTTC
CDR3: CASSEGLADNEQFF
J: TRBJ2-1
V: TRBV6-1
size: -
D: TRBD2

DNA: TGTGCCAGCAGCTTCCGGACAGGGGCTAACTATGGCTACACCTTC
CDR3: CASSFRTGANYGYTF
J: TRBJ1-2
V: TRBV9
size: once
D: TRBD1

DNA: TGTGCCAGTAGTGCGGCGAAAGAGACCCAGTACTTC
CDR3: CASSAAKETQYF
J: TRBJ2-5
V: TRBV19
size: -
D: -

DNA: TGTGCCAGCAGTTTAACCCCCGGACAGGGGGCCACTGAAGCTTTCTTT
CDR3: CASSLTPGQGATEAFF
J: TRBJ1-1
V: TRBV28
size: -
D: TRBD1

DNA: TGTGCCAGCAGCTTGGAGCTAATGAACACTGAAGCTTTCTTT
CDR3: CASSLELMNTEAFF
J: TRBJ1-1
V: TRBV5-5
size: -
D: -

DNA: TGTGCCAGTAGTCCTGCCGGGACAGGTGTTACGCAGTATTTT
CDR3: CASSPAGTGVTQYF
J: TRBJ2-3
V: TRBV19
size: -
D: TRBD1

DNA: TGTGCCAGCAGTGTAGTAGCGGGGGGAAACACCGGGGAGCTGTTTTTT
CDR3: CASSVVAGGNTGELFF
J: TRBJ2-2
V: TRBV6-1
size: -
D: TRBD2

DNA: TGTGCCAGCAGTTTAGTTAGCGGGAGGGGTCTAGCCAAAAACATTCAGTACTTC
CDR3: CASSLVSGRGLAKNIQYF
J: TRBJ2-4
V: TRBV28
size: -
D: TRBD2

DNA: TGTGCCAGCAGCTCAGGGGCCTTTTGGGAAGAGACCCAGTACTTC
CDR3: CASSSGAFWEETQYF
J: TRBJ2-5
V: TRBV7-9
size: -
D: -

DNA: TGCGCCAGCAGCTTGGGGACACGGTGGACTAGCGGGAAAAGCACCTACTCCTACAATGAGCAGTTCTTC
CDR3: CASSLGTRWTSGKSTYSYNEQFF
J: TRBJ2-1
V: TRBV5-1
size: -
D: TRBD2

DNA: TGTGCCAGCAGCTCGAGACAGGGCTCTGGAAACACCATATATTTT
CDR3: CASSSRQGSGNTIYF
J: TRBJ1-3
V: TRBV7-6
size: -
D: TRBD1

DNA: TGTGCCAGTAGCATATTAAAGAACACTGAAGCTTTCTTT
CDR3: CASSILKNTEAFF
J: TRBJ1-1
V: TRBV19
size: once
D: -

DNA: TGTGCCAGCGGGGAGGGAGTTCAAGAGCAGTTCTTC
CDR3: CASGEGVQEQFF
J: TRBJ2-1
V: TRBV28
size: -
D: TRBD2

DNA: TGTGCCAGCAGTTTAGCGGGGAGGGGTTCACCCCTCCACTTT
CDR3: CASSLAGRGSPLHF
J: TRBJ1-6
V: TRBV27
size: -
D: -

DNA: TGTGCCAGCAGCTCTTCCCGGGGGACTTGGTCACCCCTCCACTTT
CDR3: CASSSSRGTWSPLHF
J: TRBJ1-6
V: TRBV11-2
size: -
D: -